This T cell receptor beta chain was recorded in a study of PD-L1 blockade in urothelial cancer (dated by TCRdb to about 2017). Background for the entire study: Every patient began therapy in the mid-2010s and was given atezolizumab 1,200 mg intravenously every 3 weeks. About nine tenths of the roughly 29 patients were identified as males with urothelial cancer of bladder origin, and a prior smoking history was reported by 18 of 29 patients. An ECOG performance status of 0 or 1 was recorded for the patients, and 0 to 3 prior chemotherapy regimens had been received by the patients. Blood samples were analyzed 3 weeks after the start of treatment (second dose) and 6 weeks after the start of treatment. Blood samples gave a median of about 150,000 T cells and approximately 81,000 unique TCRs, with a median clonality of approximately 0.08. The study, an exploratory multi-omic analysis, examined somatic, immune and clinical correlates of response to PD-L1 blockade with atezolizumab in urothelial cancer. Pretreatment tumor samples, along with matched peripheral blood collected serially before and after atezolizumab treatment, underwent TCR sequencing. Durable clinical benefit was defined as a progression-free survival longer than 6 months, and TCR features were additionally tested against progression-free survival and overall survival. Whole exome sequencing and RNA sequencing of pretreatment tumors were performed alongside TCR sequencing in the same patients. Durable clinical benefit was achieved by nine patients and was not achieved by 20 patients. Some 29 patients had pretreatment blood TCR-seq, about 24 had at least one posttreatment blood collection, and about 24 had tumor TCR-seq.

Comment on this clone: Its cognate antigen has yet to be identified. Per-base qualities were not stored, and no clone one base away is much larger.

Each PCR received spiked-in synthetic TCR analog templates so that absolute template abundance could be estimated from read counts. The immunoSEQ assay was used to amplify TCRbeta CDR3 regions from genomic DNA with bias-controlled V and J gene primers. Rearranged TCRbeta segments were sequenced at approximately 20X coverage. The authors processed their data as follows. Sequencing errors were corrected by clustering, and CDR3s were annotated against IMGT so that V, D and J genes could be assigned. Only productive TCRbeta rearrangements were used in downstream analyses, excluding out-of-frame or stop-codon sequences. Clonality was calculated as one minus the Shannon entropy normalized by the log of the number of unique productive sequences. Fisher's exact test with Benjamini-Hochberg correction, using a cutoff of adjusted p below 0.01, was how clones that differed between time points or between blood and tumor were identified. TCRdb obtained this table from immuneACCESS and retained in-frame rearrangements with V and J assigned. These tables miss some clones; where compared with another copy, unresolved V genes account for less than half of the shortfall, and the remainder is unexplained. V, J and clone size were drawn from that table, and D and trimming were deduced from the DNA. This sample has 70,000 or so clones in its table, and roughly 84% of those were observed once. Less than 5.5% of the sample is in the top ten clones.

A total of 29 patients with locally advanced or metastatic urothelial carcinoma, treated at Memorial Sloan Kettering on a trial protocol, made up the cohort. Peripheral blood mononuclear cells were collected pretreatment and during treatment, with between 1 and 8 total time points obtained per patient. The Qiagen DNeasy Blood extraction kit was used to purify genomic DNA from total PBMCs and from tumor samples. PBMCs were collected pretreatment and during treatment, and were isolated and stored as previously described. Relative to germline, V is missing 5 bases and J is missing 5 bases, with 7 bases of the junction outside any gene match. From cysteine to phenylalanine, the CDR3 is 16 amino acids long. Just CDR3 DNA is preserved here, 48 bases in frame from base 1. CDR1 and CDR2, per the germline V gene, are SGHAT and FQNNGV. Summary of the overall study and its limitations: Because the sample size was small (n ≈ 27) and many exploratory analyses were performed, the results are intended to be hypothesis-generating. Improved progression-free and overall survival was associated with having pretreatment peripheral blood TCR clonality below the median. Greater expansion of tumor-associated TCR clones in peripheral blood 3 weeks after the start of treatment was observed in patients with durable benefit (n of about 21, p = 0.022).

The sequence was obtained from a man aged 70-80 years with urothelial cancer. Recombination connected TRBV11-2 to TRBJ2-5; the central 14 bases match TRBD2. The sample in question was PBMCs, obtained around atezolizumab (anti-PD-L1) treatment. The CDR3 amino acid sequence is: CASSKRTSGRTETQYF. The nucleotide sequence reads as follows: TGTGCCAGCAGCAAACGGACTAGCGGGAGGACCGAGACCCAGTACTTC.